The sequence of this T cell receptor beta chain was determined in a study of response to subunit inactivated influenza vaccine (dated by TCRdb to 2017 to 2018). The study in broad terms: To follow how T cells responded to a trivalent subunit inactivated influenza vaccine, the researchers relied on deep quantitative profiling of the T cell receptor repertoire. The research as a whole found: According to the authors, only a limited number of new T cells may be recruited by each seasonal influenza vaccination.

This clonotype was counted only a few times. The antigen it binds to is not known. No qualities accompany the bases; no much larger clone lies one base away. The CDR3 has 14 amino acids, counting the end cysteine and phenylalanine. Only CDR3 DNA is held: 42 bases, read in frame from base 1. Reading the germline V gene gives CDR1 SGHTA and CDR2 FQGNSA. Trimming takes 0 bases from V and 0 bases from J, and the germline ends sit 3 bases apart. The library was obtained by RT-PCR. The data were produced on an Illumina HiSeq 2500. The raw public reads went through TCRdb reprocessing: fastp at Q25, MiXCR clone calling, in-frame beta chains kept. Identical CDR3 protein sequences are pooled into one entry, listed with their most common genes and DNA. This sample gives about 700,000 distinct CDR3 sequences in total; 11% to 15% of them show up just once. Roughly 7.6% of the sample belongs to the ten largest clones.

The source of this sequence is a man in his fifties or sixties who received an inactivated influenza vaccine. Donor details come from another sample of the same person, matched by shared clones. The sequence joins TRBV7-2 to TRBJ2-4, with no reliable assignment of the D segment. Sample: PBMCs from blood, taken around 14 days before vaccination. The DNA sequence reads TGTGCCAGCAGCTTAGCAGCAGCCAAAAACATTCAGTACTTC. This is translated as CASSLAAAKNIQYF.